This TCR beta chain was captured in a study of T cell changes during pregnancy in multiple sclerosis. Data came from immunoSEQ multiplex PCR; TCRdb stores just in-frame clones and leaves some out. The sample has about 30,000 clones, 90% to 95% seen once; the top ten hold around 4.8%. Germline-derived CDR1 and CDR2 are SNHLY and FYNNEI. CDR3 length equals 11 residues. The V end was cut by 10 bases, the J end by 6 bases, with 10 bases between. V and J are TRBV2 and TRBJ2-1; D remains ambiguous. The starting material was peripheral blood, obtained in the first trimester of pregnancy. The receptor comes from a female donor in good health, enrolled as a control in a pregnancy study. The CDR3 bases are TGTGCCACCCGTGCGCGCAATGAGCAGTTCTTC. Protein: CATRARNEQFF. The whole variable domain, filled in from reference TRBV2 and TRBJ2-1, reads EPEVTQTPSHQVTQMGQEVILRCVPISNHLYFYWYRQILGQKVEFLVSFYNNEISEKSEIFDDQFSVERPDGSNFTLKIRSTKLEDSAMYFCATRARNEQFFGPGTRLTVL.